This record concerns one T cell receptor beta chain sequence. Its cognate antigen is unknown. The V gene lost 1 base and the J gene lost 8 bases, with 18 bases spanning the gap. Germline V CDR1 and CDR2: LGHNA, YNFKEQ. The CDR3 totals 16 residues. This specimen comes from a study of Ad26.COV2.S vaccination and SARS-CoV-2 variants. For the study at large: The Ad26.COV2.S arm of the COV1001 trial was where the donor was placed. The vaccine Ad26.COV2.S was put into the muscle once, or twice with 56 days between. Study-level points and caveats: Spike-specific responses of CD8+ and CD4+ T cells were reported to display substantial breadth after vaccination.

Treatment reported: around 19 received Ad26.COV2.S at low or high dose, single or two shots; roughly 5 received placebo; per-sample allocation not given. Sample collection was performed on day 63 after the first vaccine or placebo injection. Participants' vaccine, an Ad26 vector, delivered Wuhan-strain SARS-CoV-2 spike. TCRdb's copy holds only in-frame clones and misses some; the assay was immunoSEQ multiplex PCR. The sample carries around 300,000 clones, 88% recorded once. The rearrangement uses TRBV4-2 and TRBJ1-5; TRBD1 is a possible D gene (6 bases). The sequencing used peripheral blood, collected in a trial of Ad26.COV2.S vaccine versus placebo. This clonotype was obtained from a person aged 18-65 years who received the Ad26.COV2.S COVID-19 vaccine or a placebo. The CDR3: CASSQVGGGELEPQHF. The CDR3 DNA reads as TGTGCCAGCAGCCAAGTCGGGGGGGGCGAGTTGGAGCCCCAGCATTTT.